This entry features one T cell receptor (beta chain) sequence. This sample stems from a study of control samples from healthy donors and cancer patients. Produced via immunoSEQ multiplex PCR; TCRdb's table is partial and in-frame only. Of some 99,000 clones listed, about nine tenths are singletons. V lost 1 base to trimming and J lost 7 bases, with 11 bases between them. CDR3 length equals 14 residues. The germline V gene encodes CDR1 KGHSH and CDR2 LQKENI. The chain links TRBV18 to TRBJ2-1; D perhaps matches TRBD1 (6 bases). The sequenced material came from blood. This receptor was taken from a human donor in good health. The donor label of this sample is uncertain. Here the CDR3 reads CASSPLQGTNEQFF. CDR3 in DNA: TGTGCCAGCTCACCACTACAGGGTACGAATGAGCAGTTCTTC.